A selection of T cell receptor beta chains follows, all from one sample in a study of shared clonotypes between healthy human individuals. Sequenced by immunoSEQ multiplex PCR; TCRdb stores in-frame clones only, minus some. Among some 2 million clones listed, roughly 96% were seen once. The sequenced sample was naive CD4+ T cells sorted from blood. Source of these receptors: a man younger than 35 in good health. Both conserved end residues are part of each CDR3. The D gene is left open where the match is weak.

J	D	V	CDR3
TRBJ1-2	.	TRBV2	CASSDRVRGYGYTF
TRBJ2-1	TRBD2	TRBV5-1	CASSFLGGSGFF
TRBJ2-7	TRBD1	TRBV18	CASSPGTGTYEQYF
TRBJ2-1	.	TRBV5-6	CASSALGPRISEQFF
TRBJ2-5	.	TRBV9	CASSVGEVETQYF
TRBJ2-2	.	TRBV11-2	CASSPRGLDTGELFF
TRBJ1-1	.	TRBV29-1	CSTRRGADTEAFF
TRBJ2-3	.	TRBV10-2	CASSEKASSTDTQYF
TRBJ1-2	.	TRBV5-1	CASSLEGRDAYGYTF
TRBJ2-5	.	TRBV5-4	CASSPGGSQETQYF
TRBJ1-2	TRBD1	TRBV9	CASSADSGTGIYGYTF
TRBJ2-3	TRBD1	TRBV30	CAWSVGTGATDTQYF
TRBJ2-5	.	TRBV27	CASSLSVPRAETQYF
TRBJ2-5	.	TRBV4-1	CASSQVAAAQETQYF
TRBJ1-4	.	TRBV7-9	CASSSWTVTNEKLFF
TRBJ2-5	TRBD1	TRBV30	CAWSGQGQETQYF
TRBJ1-1	.	TRBV7-2	CASSSRTQNTEAFF
TRBJ1-1	TRBD1	TRBV19	CASLTTRTGTGMNTEAFF
TRBJ1-1	.	TRBV30	CAWSRITPNTEAFF
TRBJ2-1	.	TRBV7-9	CASSPTEGGYNEQFF
TRBJ2-1	.	TRBV5-1	CASSLDPNYNEQFF
TRBJ2-4	TRBD2	TRBV19	CASSIEMLAVKNIQYF
TRBJ2-1	.	TRBV11-2	CASSPPYNEQFF
TRBJ1-2	TRBD1	TRBV28	CASSFTGVAYGYTF
TRBJ2-3	TRBD1	TRBV29-1	CSVGTGTGGGVGLGTQYF
TRBJ2-5	TRBD1	TRBV5-1	CASSPNRGRETQYF
TRBJ1-6	.	TRBV5-4	CASQLGGGRDNSPLHF
TRBJ2-1	.	TRBV19	CATRGGGTQFF
TRBJ2-2	.	TRBV2	CAISNTGELFF
TRBJ2-3	.	TRBV6-6	CASSYSGGTDTQYF
TRBJ1-1	.	TRBV28	CASSLSKGATEAFF
TRBJ2-5	TRBD2	TRBV5-1	CASSSGTSGVKETQYF
TRBJ1-4	TRBD1	TRBV9	CASSPPLDRAGTNEKLFF
TRBJ1-1	.	TRBV7-6	CASSPHPSPTEAFF
TRBJ2-7	.	TRBV18	CASSPGALGIHEQYF
TRBJ2-5	TRBD2	TRBV5-1	CASSLGLAVTQETQYF
TRBJ2-2	.	TRBV4-1	CASSQGSGRNTGELFF
TRBJ2-2	.	TRBV5-1	CASSLGHLVTGELFF
TRBJ2-7	TRBD2	TRBV2	CASSETPGLAGGSSYEQYF
TRBJ2-7	.	TRBV6-1	CASSGTRTYEQYF
TRBJ2-1	.	TRBV29-1	CSGESGRFNEQFF
TRBJ2-2	TRBD2	TRBV28	CASTRGLAGENTGELFF
TRBJ2-5	.	TRBV18	CASSPREETQYF
TRBJ1-5	.	TRBV28	CASSREVQPQHF
TRBJ1-2	.	TRBV2	CASGGEPNYGYTF
TRBJ1-5	.	TRBV2	CASSLRRDNQPQHF
TRBJ1-4	.	TRBV5-4	CASSPTDSLNEKLFF
TRBJ2-7	.	TRBV28	CASSFSGAAYEQYF
TRBJ1-2	TRBD1	TRBV11-2	CASSLGAGHTGGGYTF
TRBJ2-3	.	TRBV10-3	CAISDPSRSTDTQYF
TRBJ2-3	.	TRBV11-2	CASSLVGGPNTQYF
TRBJ2-3	.	TRBV18	CASSPPEGEEYF
TRBJ1-1	.	TRBV30	CAWSVGQEAFF
TRBJ2-2	TRBD2	TRBV19	CASSPTGGLSGELFF
TRBJ1-2	.	TRBV2	CASIQTAYGYTF